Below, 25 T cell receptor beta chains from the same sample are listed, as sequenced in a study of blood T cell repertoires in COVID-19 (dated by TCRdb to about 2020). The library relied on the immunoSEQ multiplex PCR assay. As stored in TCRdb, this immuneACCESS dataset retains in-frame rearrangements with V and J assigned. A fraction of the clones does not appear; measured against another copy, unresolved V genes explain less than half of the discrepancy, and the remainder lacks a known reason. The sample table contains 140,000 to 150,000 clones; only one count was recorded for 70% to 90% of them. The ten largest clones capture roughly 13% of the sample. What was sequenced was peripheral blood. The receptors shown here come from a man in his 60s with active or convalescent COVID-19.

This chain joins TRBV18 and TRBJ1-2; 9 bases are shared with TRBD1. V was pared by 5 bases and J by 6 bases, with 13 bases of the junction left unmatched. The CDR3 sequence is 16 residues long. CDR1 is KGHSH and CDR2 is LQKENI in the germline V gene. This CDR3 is CASSTSTGTGHHGYTF. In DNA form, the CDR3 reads TGTGCCAGCTCAACGTCCACCGGGACAGGGCATCATGGCTACACCTTC. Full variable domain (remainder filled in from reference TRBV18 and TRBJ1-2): NAGVMQNPRHLVRRRGQEARLRCSPMKGHSHVYWYRQLPEEGLKFMVYLQKENIIDESGMPKERFSAEFPKEGPSILRIQQVVRGDSAAYFCASSTSTGTGHHGYTFGSGTRLTVV.

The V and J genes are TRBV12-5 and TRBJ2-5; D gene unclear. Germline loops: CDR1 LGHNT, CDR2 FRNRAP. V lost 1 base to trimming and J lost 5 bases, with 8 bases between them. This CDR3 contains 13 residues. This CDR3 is CASGLESRETQYF. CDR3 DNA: TGTGCTAGTGGTTTGGAATCACGGGAGACCCAGTACTTC.

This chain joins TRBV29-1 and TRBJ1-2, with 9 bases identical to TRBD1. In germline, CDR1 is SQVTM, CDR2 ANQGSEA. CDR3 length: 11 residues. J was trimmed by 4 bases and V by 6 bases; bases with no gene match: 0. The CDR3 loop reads CSVQGAYGYTF. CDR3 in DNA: TGCAGCGTACAGGGGGCCTATGGCTACACCTTC.

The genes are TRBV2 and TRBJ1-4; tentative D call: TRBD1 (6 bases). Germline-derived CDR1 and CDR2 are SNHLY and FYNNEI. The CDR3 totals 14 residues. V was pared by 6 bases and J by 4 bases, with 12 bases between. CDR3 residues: CASRQGSSNEKLFF. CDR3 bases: TGTGCCAGCAGGCAGGGGAGTAGTAATGAAAAACTGTTTTTT.

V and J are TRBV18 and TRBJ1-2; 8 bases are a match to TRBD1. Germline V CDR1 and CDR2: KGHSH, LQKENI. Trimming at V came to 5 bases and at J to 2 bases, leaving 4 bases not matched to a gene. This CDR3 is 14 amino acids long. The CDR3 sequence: CASSENRGNYGYTF. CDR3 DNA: TGTGCCAGCTCAGAAAACAGGGGGAACTATGGCTACACCTTC.

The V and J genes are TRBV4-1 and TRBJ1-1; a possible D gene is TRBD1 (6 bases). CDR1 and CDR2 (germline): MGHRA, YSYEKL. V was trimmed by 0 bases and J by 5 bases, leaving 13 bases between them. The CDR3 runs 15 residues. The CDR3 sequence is CASSQDPGGGTEAFF. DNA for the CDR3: TGCGCCAGCAGCCAAGACCCTGGGGGCGGAACTGAAGCTTTCTTT.

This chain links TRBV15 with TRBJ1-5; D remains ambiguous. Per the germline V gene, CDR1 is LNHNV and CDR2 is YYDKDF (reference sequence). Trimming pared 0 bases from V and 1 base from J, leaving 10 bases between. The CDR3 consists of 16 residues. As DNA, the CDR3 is TGTGCCACCAGCAGAGATCGTGGCAGAAGCAATCAGCCCCAGCATTTT. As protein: CATSRDRGRSNQPQHF. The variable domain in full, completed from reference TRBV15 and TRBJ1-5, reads DAMVIQNPRYQVTQFGKPVTLSCSQTLNHNVMYWYQQKSSQAPKLLFHYYDKDFNNEADTPDNFQSRRPNTSFCFLDIRSPGLGDTAMYLCATSRDRGRSNQPQHFGDGTRLSIL.

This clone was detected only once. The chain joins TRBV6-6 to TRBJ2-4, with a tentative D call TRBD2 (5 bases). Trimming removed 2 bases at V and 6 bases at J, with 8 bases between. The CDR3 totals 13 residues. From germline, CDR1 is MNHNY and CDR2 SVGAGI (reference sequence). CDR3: CASSYDGGNIQYF. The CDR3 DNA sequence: TGTGCCAGCAGTTACGACGGAGGAAACATTCAGTACTTC.

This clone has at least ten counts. Written as DNA, the CDR3 is TGTGCCAGCAGTTCCCTCCGTGCTAACTATGGCTACACCTTC. Amino acid sequence: CASSSLRANYGYTF. This rearrangement joins TRBV6-6 to TRBJ1-2; D gene ambiguous. The CDR3 is made up of 14 amino acids. The germline V gene encodes CDR1 MNHNY and CDR2 SVGAGI (reference sequence). Between the trimmed V and J ends, which lost 4 bases and 0 bases, there was a span of 9 bases.

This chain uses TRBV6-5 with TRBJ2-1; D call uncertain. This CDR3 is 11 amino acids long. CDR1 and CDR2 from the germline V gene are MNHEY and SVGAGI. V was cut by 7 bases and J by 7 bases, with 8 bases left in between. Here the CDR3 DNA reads TGTGCCAGCACCTTTGTTAATGAGCAGTTCTTC. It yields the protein CASTFVNEQFF.

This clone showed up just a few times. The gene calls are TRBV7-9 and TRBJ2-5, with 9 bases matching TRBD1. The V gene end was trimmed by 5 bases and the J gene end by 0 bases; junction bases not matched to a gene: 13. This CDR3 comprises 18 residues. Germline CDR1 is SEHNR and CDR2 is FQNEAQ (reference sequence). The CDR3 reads CASSPDRGLNLYQETQYF. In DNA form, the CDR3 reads TGTGCCAGCAGCCCGGACAGGGGCCTGAATTTGTACCAAGAGACCCAGTACTTC.

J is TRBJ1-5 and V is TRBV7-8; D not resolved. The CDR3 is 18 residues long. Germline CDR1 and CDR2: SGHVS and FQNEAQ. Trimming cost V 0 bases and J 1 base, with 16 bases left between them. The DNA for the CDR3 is TGTGCCAGCAGCTTAGCCCCGAAGGGAGCGGTGAGCAATCAGCCCCAGCATTTT. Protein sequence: CASSLAPKGAVSNQPQHF.

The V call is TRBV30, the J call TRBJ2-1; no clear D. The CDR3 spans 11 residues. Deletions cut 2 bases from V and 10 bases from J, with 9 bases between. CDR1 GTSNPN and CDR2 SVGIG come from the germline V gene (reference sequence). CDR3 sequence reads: CAWSPLREQFF. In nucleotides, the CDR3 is TGTGCCTGGAGTCCTCTGAGGGAGCAGTTCTTC.

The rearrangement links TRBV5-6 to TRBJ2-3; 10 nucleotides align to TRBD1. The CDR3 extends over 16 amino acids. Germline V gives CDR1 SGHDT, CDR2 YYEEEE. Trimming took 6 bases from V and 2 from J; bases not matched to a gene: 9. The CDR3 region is CASTLRQGAVTDTQYF. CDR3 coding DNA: TGTGCCAGCACCCTTAGACAGGGGGCTGTCACAGATACGCAGTATTTT.

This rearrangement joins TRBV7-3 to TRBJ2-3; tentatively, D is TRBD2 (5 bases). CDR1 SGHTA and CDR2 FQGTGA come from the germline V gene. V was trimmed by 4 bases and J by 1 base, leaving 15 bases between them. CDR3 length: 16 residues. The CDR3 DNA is TGTGCCAGCAGCTCCCACGGTGGGAGTGGCACAGATACGCAGTATTTT. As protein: CASSSHGGSGTDTQYF. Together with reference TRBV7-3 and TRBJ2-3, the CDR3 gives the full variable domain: GAGVSQTPSNKVTEKGKYVELRCDPISGHTALYWYRQSLGQGPEFLIYFQGTGAADDSGLPNDRFFAVRPEGSVSTLKIQRTERGDSAVYLCASSSHGGSGTDTQYFGPGTRLTVL.

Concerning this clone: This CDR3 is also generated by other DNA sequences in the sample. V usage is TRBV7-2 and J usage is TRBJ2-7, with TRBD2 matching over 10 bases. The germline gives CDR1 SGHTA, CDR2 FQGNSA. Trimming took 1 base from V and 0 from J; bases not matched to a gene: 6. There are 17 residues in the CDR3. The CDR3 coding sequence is TGTGCCAGCAGCTTAGTGGCTAGCGGGAGTAGCTCCTACGAGCAGTACTTC. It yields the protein CASSLVASGSSSYEQYF.

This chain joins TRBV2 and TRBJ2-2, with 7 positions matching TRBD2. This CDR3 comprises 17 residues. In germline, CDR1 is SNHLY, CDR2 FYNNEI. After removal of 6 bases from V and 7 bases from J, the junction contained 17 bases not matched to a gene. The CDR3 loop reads CASRGSLAAQRGGELFF. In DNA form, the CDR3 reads TGTGCCAGCAGGGGGAGCCTAGCGGCCCAACGGGGCGGGGAGCTGTTTTTT.

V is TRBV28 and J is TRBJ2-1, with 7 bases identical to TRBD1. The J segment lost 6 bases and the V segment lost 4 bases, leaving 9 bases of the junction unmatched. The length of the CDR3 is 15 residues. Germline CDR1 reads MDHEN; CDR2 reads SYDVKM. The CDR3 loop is CASSSDRARSNEQFF. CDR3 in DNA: TGTGCCAGCAGTTCCGACAGGGCAAGGAGCAATGAGCAGTTCTTC.

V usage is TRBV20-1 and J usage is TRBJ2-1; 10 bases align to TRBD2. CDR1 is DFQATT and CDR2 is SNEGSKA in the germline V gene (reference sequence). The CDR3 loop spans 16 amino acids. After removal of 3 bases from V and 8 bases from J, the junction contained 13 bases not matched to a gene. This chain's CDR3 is CSASHSSGRVSDEQFF. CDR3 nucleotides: TGCAGTGCTAGTCACTCCAGCGGGAGGGTTTCGGATGAGCAGTTCTTC.

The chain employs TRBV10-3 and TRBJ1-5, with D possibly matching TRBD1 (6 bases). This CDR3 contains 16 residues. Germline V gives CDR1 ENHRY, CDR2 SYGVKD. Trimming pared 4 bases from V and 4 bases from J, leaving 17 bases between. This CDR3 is CAISAGPTGLNQPQHF. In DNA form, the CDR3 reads TGTGCCATCAGTGCAGGACCGACAGGTCTGAATCAGCCCCAGCATTTT.

Here the CDR3 DNA reads TGTGCCAGCTCCCAAGAGGGTGAAGCTTTCTTT. Encoded protein: CASSQEGEAFF. The chain recombines TRBV27 with TRBJ1-1; D remains ambiguous. This CDR3 spans 11 amino acids. V was shortened by 8 bases and J by 7 bases, with 11 bases between the two germline ends. CDR1 and CDR2 from the germline V gene are MNHEY and SMNVEV (reference sequence).

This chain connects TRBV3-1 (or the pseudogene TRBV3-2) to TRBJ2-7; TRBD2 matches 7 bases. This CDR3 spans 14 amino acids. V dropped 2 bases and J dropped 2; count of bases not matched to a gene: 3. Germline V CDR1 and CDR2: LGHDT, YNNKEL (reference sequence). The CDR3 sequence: CASSQLAGAYEQYF. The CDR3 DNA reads TGTGCCAGCAGCCAACTGGCGGGAGCCTACGAGCAGTACTTC.

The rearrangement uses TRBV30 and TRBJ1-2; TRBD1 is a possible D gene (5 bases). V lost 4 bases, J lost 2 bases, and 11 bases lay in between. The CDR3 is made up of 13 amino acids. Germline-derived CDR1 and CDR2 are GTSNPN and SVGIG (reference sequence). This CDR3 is CAWMGQFNYGYTF. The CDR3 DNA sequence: TGTGCCTGGATGGGGCAGTTCAACTATGGCTACACCTTC.

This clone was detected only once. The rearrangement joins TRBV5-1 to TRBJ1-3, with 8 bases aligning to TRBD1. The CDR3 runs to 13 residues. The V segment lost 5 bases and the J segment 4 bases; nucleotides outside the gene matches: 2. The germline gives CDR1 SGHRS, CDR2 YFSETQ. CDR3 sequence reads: CASRTGDGNTIYF. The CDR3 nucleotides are TGCGCCAGCAGGACAGGGGACGGAAACACCATATATTTT. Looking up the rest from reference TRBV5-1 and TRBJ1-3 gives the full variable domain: KAGVTQTPRYLIKTRGQQVTLSCSPISGHRSVSWYQQTPGQGLQFLFEYFSETQRNKGNFPGRFSGRQFSNSRSEMNVSTLELGDSALYLCASRTGDGNTIYFGEGSWLTVV.

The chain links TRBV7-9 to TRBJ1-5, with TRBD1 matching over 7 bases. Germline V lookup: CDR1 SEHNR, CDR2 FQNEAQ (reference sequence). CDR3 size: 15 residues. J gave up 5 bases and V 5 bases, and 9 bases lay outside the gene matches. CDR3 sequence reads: CASSSFRDSHQPQHF. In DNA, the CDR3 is TGTGCCAGCAGCAGCTTCCGGGACAGCCATCAGCCCCAGCATTTT.